Each of the 13 T cell receptor beta chains below was sequenced from the same sample in a study of cytotoxic CD8 clonotypes in ibrutinib-treated CLL. The data were produced by immunoSEQ multiplex PCR, yet TCRdb's version contains in-frame clones alone and is incomplete. The sample gives around 140,000 clones, 60% to 80% of which show up once; around 30% is in the top ten. The starting material was PBMCs, obtained after 12 months of ibrutinib treatment. These receptors were collected from a human donor with chronic lymphocytic leukemia.

The chain joins TRBV4-1 to TRBJ2-3; the match to TRBD2 covers 9 bases. Germline V CDR1 and CDR2: MGHRA, YSYEKL. The trim removed 4 bases at V and 2 bases at J, leaving 7 bases unmatched. This CDR3 is built from 16 residues. The CDR3 loop is CASSRIAGADTDTQYF. CDR3 sequence (DNA): TGCGCCAGCAGCCGAATAGCGGGGGCTGACACAGATACGCAGTATTTT.

The chain combines TRBV19 with TRBJ2-3; possibly TRBD2 for D (6 bases). Germline CDR1 is LNHDA and CDR2 is SQIVND (reference sequence). V was clipped by 5 bases and J by 6 bases, with 18 bases between them. The CDR3 is 15 residues long. DNA for the CDR3: TGTGCCAGTAGTGAAGGACACGGGGGTACGGATACGCAGTATTTT. It translates to CASSEGHGGTDTQYF.

The chain uses TRBV5-3 and TRBJ1-3; possible D gene TRBD1, 6 bases. TRBV5-3 is identified as an open reading frame with a role that is uncertain. The CDR3 is 17 amino acids. Trimming removed 3 bases at V and 0 bases at J, with 16 bases between. CDR3 region: CARSSSGGPYSGNTIYF. The DNA for the CDR3 is TGTGCCAGAAGCTCCTCGGGGGGCCCTTACTCTGGAAACACCATATATTTT.

This chain connects TRBV29-1 to TRBJ2-1; 7 positions match TRBD2. With V trimmed by 2 bases and J by 6 bases, 7 bases remained unmatched. Looked up from germline, CDR1 is SQVTM and CDR2 is ANQGSEA. The CDR3 runs 14 residues. The DNA of the CDR3 is TGCAGCGTTGAAAAACTAGCGAGTAGCAATGAGCAGTTCTTC. It codes for CSVEKLASSNEQFF.

The chain has TRBV18 and TRBJ2-1, with TRBD2 identical over 9 bases. The V segment lost 4 bases and the J segment 4 bases; nucleotides outside the gene matches: 5. Germline-derived CDR1 and CDR2 are KGHSH and LQKENI. The CDR3 loop spans 15 amino acids. Here the CDR3 reads CASSRAGGPYNEQFF. As DNA, the CDR3 is TGTGCCAGCTCACGGGCGGGGGGGCCTTACAATGAGCAGTTCTTC.

The chain recombines TRBV19 with TRBJ2-7, with 10 bases matching TRBD1. The CDR3 runs to 16 residues. V lost 4 bases to trimming and J lost 4 bases; unmatched junction nucleotides: 10. Germline-derived CDR1 and CDR2 are LNHDA and SQIVND (reference sequence). CDR3 region: CASSKTSGTGEYEQYF. CDR3 nucleotides: TGTGCCAGTAGTAAAACATCCGGGACAGGGGAATACGAGCAGTACTTC. The variable domain in full, completed from reference TRBV19 and TRBJ2-7, reads DGGITQSPKYLFRKEGQNVTLSCEQNLNHDAMYWYRQDPGQGLRLIYYSQIVNDFQKGDIAEGYSVSREKKESFPLTVTSAQKNPTAFYLCASSKTSGTGEYEQYFGPGTRLTVT.

This clone was counted once. The chain links TRBV27 to TRBJ2-1; maybe TRBD2 (5 bases). This CDR3 is 15 amino acids long. V dropped 6 bases and J dropped 0 bases, with 12 bases sitting between them. From germline, CDR1 is MNHEY and CDR2 SMNVEV (reference sequence). In nucleotides, the CDR3 is TGTGCCAGCAGCGAAGCGGATCTCTCCTACAATGAGCAGTTCTTC. Protein product: CASSEADLSYNEQFF.

This chain connects TRBV30 to TRBJ2-3; 9 positions match TRBD1. This CDR3 region has 12 residues. After removal of 8 bases from V and 1 base from J, the junction contained 1 base not matched to a gene. The germline gives CDR1 GTSNPN, CDR2 SVGIG (reference sequence). The CDR3 sequence: CARTGGTDTQYF. CDR3 DNA sequence: TGTGCCCGGACAGGGGGCACAGATACGCAGTATTTT.

This sequence joins TRBV5-5 and TRBJ2-7; D is perhaps TRBD1 (6 bases). The CDR3 runs to 15 residues. Germline assignment: CDR1 SGHKS and CDR2 YYEKEE (reference sequence). Deletions cut 0 bases from V and 3 bases from J, with 13 bases between. In nucleotides, the CDR3 is TGTGCCAGCAGCTTGGCAGGGGACGGATACTACGAGCAGTACTTC. Residues: CASSLAGDGYYEQYF.

The CDR3 bases are TGCGCCAGCAGCCCGGACAAAGTCCAGCATTTT. Protein sequence: CASSPDKVQHF. The J gene is TRBJ1-5, the V gene TRBV5-1; possible D gene TRBD1, 5 bases. V was cut by 4 bases and J by 12 bases, with 11 bases left in between. The CDR3 covers 11 residues. Looked up from germline, CDR1 is SGHRS and CDR2 is YFSETQ.

Details on this clone: The identical CDR3 is also encoded by other nucleotide sequences in the sample. The chain is built from TRBV20-1 and TRBJ2-5, with unresolved D. V was trimmed by 3 bases and J by 5 bases, leaving 4 bases between them. The CDR3 runs 10 residues. Germline V gives CDR1 DFQATT, CDR2 SNEGSKA (reference sequence). The DNA for the CDR3 is TGCAGTGCTAGGCGGGAGACCCAGTACTTC. Protein: CSARRETQYF.

This chain connects TRBV6-1 to TRBJ2-3; 8 nucleotides agree with TRBD1. The germline V gene has CDR1 MNHNS and CDR2 SASEGT. CDR3 length equals 15 residues. V shed 1 base, J shed 7 bases, and the junction held 7 bases outside the gene matches. CDR3 sequence (DNA): TGTGCCAGCAGTGAAGAAGGACAGGGCCTCTATACGCAGTATTTT. Its translation is CASSEEGQGLYTQYF.

This chain joins TRBV28 and TRBJ1-2; D ambiguous. From germline, CDR1 is MDHEN and CDR2 SYDVKM. The CDR3 has 15 amino acids. The ends were cut back, 6 bases at V and 8 bases at J, with 22 bases in the middle. This CDR3 reads CASRAPQRGRGGYTF. DNA for the CDR3: TGTGCCAGCAGGGCCCCCCAAAGAGGTAGAGGAGGCTACACCTTC.